The 3 T cell receptor beta chains below all came from one sample that was sequenced in a study of blood T cell repertoires in COVID-19 (dated by TCRdb to the early 2020s). Library preparation employed the immunoSEQ multiplex PCR assay. Imported from immuneACCESS, the table was reduced by TCRdb to in-frame sequences with V and J called. These copies leave out some clones; in studies compared against another copy, an unresolved V gene accounts for under half, and the cause of the remainder is not known. In all, the sample holds roughly 53,000 clones, and approximately 84% of those were seen once. More than 13% of the sample is held by the ten biggest clonotypes. What was sequenced was peripheral blood. These receptors all come from a human donor in a cohort sampled during active COVID-19.

V usage is TRBV7-9 and J usage is TRBJ1-4, with 10 positions matching TRBD1. V dropped 3 bases and J dropped 0; count of bases not matched to a gene: 4. This CDR3 region has 17 residues. Germline values: CDR1 SEHNR, CDR2 FQNEAQ (reference sequence). This CDR3 reads CASSLGQGQTTNEKLFF. DNA for the CDR3: TGTGCCAGCAGCTTGGGACAGGGGCAAACAACTAATGAAAAACTGTTTTTT.

For this clone: At one boundary the junction diverges from the germline segment, which might be a read error. This sequence joins TRBV18 and TRBJ2-3, with 8 bases identical to TRBD1. Germline loops: CDR1 KGHSH, CDR2 LQKENI. The CDR3 spans 15 residues. CDR3 region: CASSPRGQGGGTQYF. CDR3 bases: TGTGCCAGCTCCCCACGAGGACAGGGTGGTGGTACGCAGTATTTT.

V usage is TRBV13 and J usage is TRBJ1-3; tentative D call: TRBD1 (5 bases). CDR3 length: 14 amino acids. The V gene's germline CDR1 is PRHDT and CDR2 FYEKMQ (reference sequence). V was shortened by 5 bases and J by 2 bases, with 10 bases between the two germline ends. In DNA, the CDR3 is TGTGCCAGCAGCCAGGGCGCAACTGGAAACACCATATATTTT. Encoded protein: CASSQGATGNTIYF.